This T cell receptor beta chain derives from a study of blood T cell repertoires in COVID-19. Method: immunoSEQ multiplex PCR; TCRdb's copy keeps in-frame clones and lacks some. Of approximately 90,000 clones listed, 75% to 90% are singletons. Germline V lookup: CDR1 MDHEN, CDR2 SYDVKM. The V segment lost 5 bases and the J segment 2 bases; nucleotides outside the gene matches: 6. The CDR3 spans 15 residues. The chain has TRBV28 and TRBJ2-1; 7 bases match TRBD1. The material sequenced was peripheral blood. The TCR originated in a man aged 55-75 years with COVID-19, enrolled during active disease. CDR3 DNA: TGTGCCAGCAGTACGACAGGGAGTCCCTACAATGAGCAGTTCTTC. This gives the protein CASSTTGSPYNEQFF.